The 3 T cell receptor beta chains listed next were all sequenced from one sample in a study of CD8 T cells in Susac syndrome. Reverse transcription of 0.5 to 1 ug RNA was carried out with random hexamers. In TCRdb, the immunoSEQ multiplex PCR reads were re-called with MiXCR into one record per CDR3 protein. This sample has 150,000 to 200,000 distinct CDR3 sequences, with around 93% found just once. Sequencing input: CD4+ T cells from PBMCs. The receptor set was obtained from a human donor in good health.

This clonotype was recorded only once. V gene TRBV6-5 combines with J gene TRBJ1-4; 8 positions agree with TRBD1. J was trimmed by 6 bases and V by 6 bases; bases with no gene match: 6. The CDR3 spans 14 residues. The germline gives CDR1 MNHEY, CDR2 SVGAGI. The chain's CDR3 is CASRDDRGYEKLFF. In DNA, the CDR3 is TGTGCCAGCAGGGACGACAGGGGTTATGAAAAACTGTTTTTT.

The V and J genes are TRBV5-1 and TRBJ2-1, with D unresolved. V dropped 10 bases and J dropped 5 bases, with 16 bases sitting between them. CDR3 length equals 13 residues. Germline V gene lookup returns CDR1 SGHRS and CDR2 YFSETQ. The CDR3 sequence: CACGNRAHNEQFF. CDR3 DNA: TGCGCCTGCGGAAATAGGGCTCACAATGAGCAGTTCTTC.

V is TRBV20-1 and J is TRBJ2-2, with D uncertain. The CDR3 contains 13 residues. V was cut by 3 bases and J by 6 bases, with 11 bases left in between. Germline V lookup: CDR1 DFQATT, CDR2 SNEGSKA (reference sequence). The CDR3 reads CSARGRGAGELFF. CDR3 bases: TGCAGTGCTAGGGGTCGAGGCGCCGGGGAGCTGTTTTTT.